This TCR beta chain was retrieved from a study of blood T cell repertoires in COVID-19. Profiling relied on immunoSEQ multiplex PCR, and the TCRdb table lists in-frame clones only, not all of them. The table has about 370,000 clones, more than 70% seen once. J gave up 2 bases and V 6 bases, and 3 bases lay outside the gene matches. Germline V gene lookup returns CDR1 MNHEY and CDR2 SMNVEV (reference sequence). This CDR3 comprises 14 residues. This chain connects TRBV27 to TRBJ1-3; 8 nucleotides match TRBD1. The sequenced material came from peripheral blood. This TCR was recovered from a woman in her 30s with COVID-19, enrolled during active disease. CDR3 nucleotide sequence: TGTGCCAGCAGCAGGACAGGGACTGGAAACACCATATATTTT. Residues: CASSRTGTGNTIYF.